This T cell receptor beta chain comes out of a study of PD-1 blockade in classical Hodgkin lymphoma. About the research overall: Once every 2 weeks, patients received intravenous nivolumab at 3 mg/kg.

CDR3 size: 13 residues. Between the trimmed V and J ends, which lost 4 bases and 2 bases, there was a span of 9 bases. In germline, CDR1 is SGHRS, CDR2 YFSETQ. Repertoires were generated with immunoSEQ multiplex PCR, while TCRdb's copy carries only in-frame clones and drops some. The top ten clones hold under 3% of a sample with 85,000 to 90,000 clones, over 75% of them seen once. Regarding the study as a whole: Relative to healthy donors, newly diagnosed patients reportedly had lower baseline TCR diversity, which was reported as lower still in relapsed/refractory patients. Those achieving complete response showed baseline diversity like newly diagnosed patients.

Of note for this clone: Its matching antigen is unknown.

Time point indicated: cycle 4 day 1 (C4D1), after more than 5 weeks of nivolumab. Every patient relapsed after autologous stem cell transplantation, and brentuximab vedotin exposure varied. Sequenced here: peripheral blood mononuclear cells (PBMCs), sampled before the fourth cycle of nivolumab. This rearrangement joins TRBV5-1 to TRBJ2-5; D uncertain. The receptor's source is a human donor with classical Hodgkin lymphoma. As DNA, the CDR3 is TGCGCCAGCAGCGGTACATCACAAGAGACCCAGTACTTC. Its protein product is CASSGTSQETQYF.